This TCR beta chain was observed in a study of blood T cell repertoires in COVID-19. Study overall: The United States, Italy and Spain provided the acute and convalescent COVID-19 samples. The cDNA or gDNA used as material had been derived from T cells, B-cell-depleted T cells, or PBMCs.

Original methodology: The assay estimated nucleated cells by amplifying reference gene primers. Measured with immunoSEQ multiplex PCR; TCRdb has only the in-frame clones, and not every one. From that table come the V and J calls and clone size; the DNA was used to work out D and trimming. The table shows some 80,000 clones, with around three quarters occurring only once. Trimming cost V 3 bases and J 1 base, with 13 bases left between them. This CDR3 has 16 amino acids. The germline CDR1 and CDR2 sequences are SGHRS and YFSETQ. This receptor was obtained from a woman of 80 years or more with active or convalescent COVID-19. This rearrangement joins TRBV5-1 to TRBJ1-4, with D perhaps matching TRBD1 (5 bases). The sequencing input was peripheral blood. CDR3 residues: CASSSSLGGTNEKLFF. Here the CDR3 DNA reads TGCGCCAGCAGCTCCTCATTGGGGGGAACTAATGAAAAACTGTTTTTT. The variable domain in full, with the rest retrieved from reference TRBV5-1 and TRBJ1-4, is KAGVTQTPRYLIKTRGQQVTLSCSPISGHRSVSWYQQTPGQGLQFLFEYFSETQRNKGNFPGRFSGRQFSNSRSEMNVSTLELGDSALYLCASSSSLGGTNEKLFFGSGTQLSVL.